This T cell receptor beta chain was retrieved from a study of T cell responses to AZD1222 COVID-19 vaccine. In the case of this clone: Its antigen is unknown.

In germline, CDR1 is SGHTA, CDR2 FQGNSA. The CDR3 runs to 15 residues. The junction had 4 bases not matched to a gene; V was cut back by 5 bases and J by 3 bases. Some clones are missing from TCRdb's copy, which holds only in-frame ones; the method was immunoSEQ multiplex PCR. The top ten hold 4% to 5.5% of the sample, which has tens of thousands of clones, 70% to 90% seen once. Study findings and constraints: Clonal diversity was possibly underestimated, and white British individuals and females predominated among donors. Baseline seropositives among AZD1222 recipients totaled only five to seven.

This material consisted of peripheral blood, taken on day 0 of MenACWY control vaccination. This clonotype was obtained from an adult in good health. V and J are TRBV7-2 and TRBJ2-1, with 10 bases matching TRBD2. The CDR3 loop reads CASSRAGGIYNEQFF. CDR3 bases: TGTGCCAGCAGCAGAGCGGGGGGGATCTACAATGAGCAGTTCTTC.